This T cell receptor (beta chain) was identified during a study of T cells in Graves' hyperthyroidism and ophthalmopathy. Used for diagnoses were clinical symptoms, serum thyroxine and TRAb, thyroid ultrasound and orbital computed tomography. CDR3 length: 14 amino acids. CDR1 is SGHRS and CDR2 is YFSETQ in the germline V gene. V lost 2 bases and J 2 bases, leaving 11 bases between the germline ends. This clonotype was observed at least ten times. The TCR beta CDR3 regions underwent amplification using RNA transcripts as the source. During a first-round RT-PCR of the TCR CDR3, the HTBI primer set was used. TCRdb reprocessed the multiplex PCR reads via MiXCR and lists one record per CDR3 protein. The sample has some 370,000 distinct CDR3 sequences; more than 13% are singletons.

Sequenced: blood. V is TRBV5-1 and J is TRBJ2-7, with unresolved D. This sequence was found in a man aged 50 or older with Graves' ophthalmopathy. CDR3 in DNA: TGCGCCAGCAGCTTCGACGGGTTAACCTACGAGCAGTACTTC. It encodes CASSFDGLTYEQYF. The full variable domain, its missing parts supplied by reference TRBV5-1 and TRBJ2-7, is KAGVTQTPRYLIKTRGQQVTLSCSPISGHRSVSWYQQTPGQGLQFLFEYFSETQRNKGNFPGRFSGRQFSNSRSEMNVSTLELGDSALYLCASSFDGLTYEQYFGPGTRLTVT.